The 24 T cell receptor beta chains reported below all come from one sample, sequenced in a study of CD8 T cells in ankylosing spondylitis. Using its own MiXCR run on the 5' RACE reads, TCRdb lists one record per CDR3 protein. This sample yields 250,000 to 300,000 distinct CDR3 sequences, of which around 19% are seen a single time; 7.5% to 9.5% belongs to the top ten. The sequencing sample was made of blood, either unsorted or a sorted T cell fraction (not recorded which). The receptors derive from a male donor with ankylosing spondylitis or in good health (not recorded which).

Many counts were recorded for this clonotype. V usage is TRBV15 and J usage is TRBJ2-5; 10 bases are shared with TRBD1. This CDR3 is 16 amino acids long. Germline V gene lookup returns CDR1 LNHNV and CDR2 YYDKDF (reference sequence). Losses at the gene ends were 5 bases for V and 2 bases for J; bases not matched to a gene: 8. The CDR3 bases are TGTGCCACCAGCGGGGGGACAGGGGCTACACAAGAGACCCAGTACTTC. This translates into CATSGGTGATQETQYF.

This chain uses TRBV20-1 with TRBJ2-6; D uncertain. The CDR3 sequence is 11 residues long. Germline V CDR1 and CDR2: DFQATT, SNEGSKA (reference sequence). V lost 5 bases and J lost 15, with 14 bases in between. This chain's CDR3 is CSASLFGDLTF. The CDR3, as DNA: TGCAGTGCTTCCCTCTTTGGGGACCTGACTTTC.

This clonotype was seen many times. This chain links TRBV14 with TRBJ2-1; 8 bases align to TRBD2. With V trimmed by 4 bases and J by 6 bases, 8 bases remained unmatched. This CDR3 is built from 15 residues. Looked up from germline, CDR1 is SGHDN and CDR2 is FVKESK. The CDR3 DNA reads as TGTGCCAGCAGCCTTCCGGGACTAGGTTTCAATGAGCAGTTCTTC. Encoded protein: CASSLPGLGFNEQFF.

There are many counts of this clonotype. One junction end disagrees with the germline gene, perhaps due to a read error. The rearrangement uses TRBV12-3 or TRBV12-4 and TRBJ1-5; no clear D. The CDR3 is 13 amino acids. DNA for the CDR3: TGCGCCAGCAGCTTTGGGGGCAATCAGCCCCAGCATTTT. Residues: CASSFGGNQPQHF.

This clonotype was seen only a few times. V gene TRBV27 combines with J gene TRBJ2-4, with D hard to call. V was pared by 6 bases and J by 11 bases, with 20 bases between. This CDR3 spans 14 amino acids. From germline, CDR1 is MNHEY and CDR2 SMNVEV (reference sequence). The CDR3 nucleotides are TGTGCCAGCAGGTCTGGGATGGGCAGGAGTCTTCAGTACTTC. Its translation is CASRSGMGRSLQYF.

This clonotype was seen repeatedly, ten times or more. CDR3 bases: TGCGCCAGCAGCTGGACGGGAGAGAACACCGGGGAGCTGTTTTTT. Amino acids: CASSWTGENTGELFF. The chain recombines TRBV5-1 with TRBJ2-2; tentative D call: TRBD2 (6 bases). Between the trimmed V and J ends, which lost 3 bases and 1 base, there was a span of 10 bases. The CDR3 is 15 residues long. Per germline, CDR1 SGHRS and CDR2 YFSETQ.

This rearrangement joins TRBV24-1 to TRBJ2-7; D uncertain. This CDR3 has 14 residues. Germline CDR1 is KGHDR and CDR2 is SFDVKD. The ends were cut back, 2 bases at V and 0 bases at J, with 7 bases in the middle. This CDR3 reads CATSDSRDSYEQYV. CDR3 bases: TGTGCCACCAGTGATTCTCGAGACTCCTACGAGCAGTACGTC.

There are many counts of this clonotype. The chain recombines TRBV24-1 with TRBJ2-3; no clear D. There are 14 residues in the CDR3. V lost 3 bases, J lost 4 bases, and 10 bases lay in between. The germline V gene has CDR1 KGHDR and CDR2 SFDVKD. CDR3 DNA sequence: TGTGCCACCAGTGATCCAGGTGGATCAGATACGCAGTATTTT. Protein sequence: CATSDPGGSDTQYF.

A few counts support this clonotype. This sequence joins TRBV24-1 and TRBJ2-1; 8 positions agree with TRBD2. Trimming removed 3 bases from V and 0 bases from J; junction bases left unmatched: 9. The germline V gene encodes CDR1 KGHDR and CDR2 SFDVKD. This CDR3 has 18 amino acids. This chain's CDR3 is CATSDPQLRGGSYNEQFF. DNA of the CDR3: TGTGCCACCAGTGATCCTCAATTACGGGGGGGCTCCTACAATGAGCAGTTCTTC.

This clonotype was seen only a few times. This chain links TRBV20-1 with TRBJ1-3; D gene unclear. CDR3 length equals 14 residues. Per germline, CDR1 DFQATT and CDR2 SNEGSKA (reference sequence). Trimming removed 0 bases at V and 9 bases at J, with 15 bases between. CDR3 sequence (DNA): TGCAGTGCTAGAGATCGGTGGGATTCGGGCACCATATATTTT. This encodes CSARDRWDSGTIYF.

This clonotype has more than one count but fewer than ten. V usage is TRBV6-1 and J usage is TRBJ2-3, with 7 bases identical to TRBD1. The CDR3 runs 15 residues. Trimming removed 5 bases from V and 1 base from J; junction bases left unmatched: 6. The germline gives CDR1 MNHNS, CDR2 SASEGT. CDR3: CASSPNRGGTDTQYF. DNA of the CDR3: TGTGCCAGCAGTCCTAACAGGGGAGGCACAGATACGCAGTATTTT.

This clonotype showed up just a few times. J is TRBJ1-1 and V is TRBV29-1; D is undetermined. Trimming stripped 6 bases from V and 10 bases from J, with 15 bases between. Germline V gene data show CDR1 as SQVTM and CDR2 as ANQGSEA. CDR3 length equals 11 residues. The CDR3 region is CSVVGPTGAFF. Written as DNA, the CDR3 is TGCAGCGTAGTCGGACCCACCGGAGCTTTCTTT.

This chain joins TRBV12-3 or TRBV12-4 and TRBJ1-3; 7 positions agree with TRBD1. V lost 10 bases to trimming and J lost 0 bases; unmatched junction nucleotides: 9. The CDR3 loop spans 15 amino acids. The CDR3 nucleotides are TGTGCCACCAAGGACAGGATCCTCTCTGGAAACACCATATATTTT. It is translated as CATKDRILSGNTIYF.

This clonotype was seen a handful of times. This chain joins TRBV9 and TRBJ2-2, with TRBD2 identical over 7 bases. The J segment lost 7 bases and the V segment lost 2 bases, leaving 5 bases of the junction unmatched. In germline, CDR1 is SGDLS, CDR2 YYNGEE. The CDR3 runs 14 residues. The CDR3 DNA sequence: TGTGCCAGCAGCGTGGATCCTAGCGGCGGGGAGCTGTTTTTT. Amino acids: CASSVDPSGGELFF.

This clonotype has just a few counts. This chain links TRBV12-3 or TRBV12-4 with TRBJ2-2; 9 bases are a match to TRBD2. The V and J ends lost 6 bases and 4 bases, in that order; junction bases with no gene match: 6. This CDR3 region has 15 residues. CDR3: CASRLAGGSTGELFF. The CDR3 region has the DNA TGTGCCAGCAGGCTGGCGGGAGGGTCCACCGGGGAGCTGTTTTTT.

CDR3 nucleotide sequence: TGTGCCTGGAAGGCGGGTCAAACGACCCAGTACTTC. Translating it yields CAWKAGQTTQYF. This rearrangement joins TRBV30 to TRBJ2-5, with D perhaps matching TRBD2 (5 bases). Germline V gene data show CDR1 as GTSNPN and CDR2 as SVGIG (reference sequence). The germline V and J ends were trimmed by 4 bases and 7 bases, with 13 bases remaining between them. The CDR3 loop spans 12 amino acids.

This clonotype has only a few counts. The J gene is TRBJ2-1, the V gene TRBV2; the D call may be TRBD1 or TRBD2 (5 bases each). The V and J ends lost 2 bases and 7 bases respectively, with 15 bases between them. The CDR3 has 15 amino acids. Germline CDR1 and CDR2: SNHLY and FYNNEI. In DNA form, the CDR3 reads TGTGCCAGCAGTGAAAGGACAAAATCGGGGAATGAGCAGTTCTTC. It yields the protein CASSERTKSGNEQFF.

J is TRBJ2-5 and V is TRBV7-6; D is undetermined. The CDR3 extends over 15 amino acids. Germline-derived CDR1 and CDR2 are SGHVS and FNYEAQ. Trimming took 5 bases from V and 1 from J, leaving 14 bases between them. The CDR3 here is CASSPLRGTQETQYF. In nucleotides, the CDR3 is TGTGCCAGCAGCCCTCTTAGAGGAACCCAAGAGACCCAGTACTTC.

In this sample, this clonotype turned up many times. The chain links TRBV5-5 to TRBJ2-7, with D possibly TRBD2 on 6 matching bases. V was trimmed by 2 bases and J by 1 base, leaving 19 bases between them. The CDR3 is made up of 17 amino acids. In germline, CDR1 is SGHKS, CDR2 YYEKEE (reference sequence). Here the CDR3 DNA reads TGTGCCAGCAGCTTCGGATCGCGGGGCCGAATATCCTACGAGCAGTACGTC. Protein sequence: CASSFGSRGRISYEQYV.

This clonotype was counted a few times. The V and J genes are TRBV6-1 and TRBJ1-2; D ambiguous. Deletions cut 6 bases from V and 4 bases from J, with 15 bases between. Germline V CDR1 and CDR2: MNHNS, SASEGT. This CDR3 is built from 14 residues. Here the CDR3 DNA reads TGTGCCAGCAGCTTGGGCAGCTCTTTCTATGGCTACACCTTC. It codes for CASSLGSSFYGYTF.

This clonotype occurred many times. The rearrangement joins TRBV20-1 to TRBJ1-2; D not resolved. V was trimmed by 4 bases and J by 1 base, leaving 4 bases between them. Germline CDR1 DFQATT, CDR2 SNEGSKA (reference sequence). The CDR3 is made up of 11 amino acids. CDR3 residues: CSAIDNYGYTF. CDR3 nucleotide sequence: TGCAGTGCTATTGATAACTATGGCTACACCTTC.

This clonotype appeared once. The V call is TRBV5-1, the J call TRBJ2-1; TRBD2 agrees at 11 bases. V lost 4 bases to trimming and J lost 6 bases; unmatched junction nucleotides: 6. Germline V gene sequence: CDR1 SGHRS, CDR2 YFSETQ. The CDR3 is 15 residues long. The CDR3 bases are TGCGCCAGCAGCCAAACTAGCGGGAGTGGCAATGAGCAGTTCTTC. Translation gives CASSQTSGSGNEQFF.

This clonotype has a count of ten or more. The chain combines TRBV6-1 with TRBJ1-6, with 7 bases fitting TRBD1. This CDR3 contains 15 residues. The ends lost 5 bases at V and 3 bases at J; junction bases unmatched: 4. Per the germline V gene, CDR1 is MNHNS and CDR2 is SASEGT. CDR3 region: CASSQGQSYNSPLHF. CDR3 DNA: TGTGCCAGCAGTCAGGGACAGAGCTATAATTCACCCCTCCACTTT.

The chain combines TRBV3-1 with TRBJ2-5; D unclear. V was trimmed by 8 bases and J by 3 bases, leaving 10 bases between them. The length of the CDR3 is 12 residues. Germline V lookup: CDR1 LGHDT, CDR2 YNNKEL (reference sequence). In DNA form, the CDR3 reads TGTGCCAGCTCACGCTCGGAAGAGACCCAGTACTTC. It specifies CASSRSEETQYF.